This T cell receptor beta chain was sequenced for a study of cytomegalovirus exposure and HLA in healthy donors. Study-wide points: Listed as cytomegalovirus-associated were 150 or so TCR beta chains. CMV serostatus stood as the only immune exposure information on hand.

Notes on this clone: Its antigen remains unidentified.

V lost 6 bases, J lost 2 bases, and 17 bases lay in between. The CDR3 contains 15 residues. Germline V CDR1 and CDR2: MDHEN, SYDVKM. Despite likely unrecorded immune exposures, the donors were nominally healthy at the time of sampling. The PCR made use of 60 Vbeta and 13 Jbeta primers. The repertoire was sequenced with immunoSEQ multiplex PCR; TCRdb's copy has only in-frame clones and lacks some. The sample comprises about 110,000 clones, about 80% of which are singletons, and roughly 2.9% rests with the top ten. Sequenced input: PBMCs. This TCR derives from a woman in her sixties or seventies in good health and CMV-seropositive. The V gene is TRBV28, the J gene TRBJ2-7, with D perhaps matching TRBD1 (6 bases). The CDR3 spells CASRESATGPYEQYF. In nucleotides, the CDR3 is TGTGCCAGCAGGGAGAGCGCGACAGGACCCTACGAGCAGTACTTC.